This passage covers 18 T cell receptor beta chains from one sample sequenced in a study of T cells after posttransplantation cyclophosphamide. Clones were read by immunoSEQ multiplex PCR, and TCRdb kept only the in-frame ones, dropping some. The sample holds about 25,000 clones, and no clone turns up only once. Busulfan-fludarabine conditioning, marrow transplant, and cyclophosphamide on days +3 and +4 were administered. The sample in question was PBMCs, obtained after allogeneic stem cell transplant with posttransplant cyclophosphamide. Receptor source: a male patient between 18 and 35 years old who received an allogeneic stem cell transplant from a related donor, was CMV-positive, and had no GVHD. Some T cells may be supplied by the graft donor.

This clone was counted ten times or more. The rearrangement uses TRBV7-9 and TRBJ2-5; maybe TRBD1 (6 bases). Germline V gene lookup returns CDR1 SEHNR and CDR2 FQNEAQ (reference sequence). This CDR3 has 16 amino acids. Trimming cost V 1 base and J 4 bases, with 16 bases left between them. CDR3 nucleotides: TGTGCCAGCAGCTTAGATGGGGGCCCTAGGGTAGAGACCCAGTACTTC. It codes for CASSLDGGPRVETQYF.

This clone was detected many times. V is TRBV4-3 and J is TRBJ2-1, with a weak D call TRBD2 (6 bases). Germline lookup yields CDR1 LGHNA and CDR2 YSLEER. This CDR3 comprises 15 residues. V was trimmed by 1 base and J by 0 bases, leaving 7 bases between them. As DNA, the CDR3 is TGCGCCAGCAGCCAAGGGGAGGTCTCCTACAATGAGCAGTTCTTC. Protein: CASSQGEVSYNEQFF.

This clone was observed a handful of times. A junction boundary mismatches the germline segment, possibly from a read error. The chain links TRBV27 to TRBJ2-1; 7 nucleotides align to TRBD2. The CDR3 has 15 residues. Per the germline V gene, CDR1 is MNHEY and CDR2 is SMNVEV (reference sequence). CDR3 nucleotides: TGTGCCTGCAGTGCTACTAGCGCCGGGGGTAATGAGCAGTTCTTC. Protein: CACSATSAGGNEQFF.

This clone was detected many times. The CDR3 bases are TGTGCCAGCAGGTACCGGGACAGGGGTTACGAGCAGTACTTC. This codes for CASRYRDRGYEQYF. This rearrangement joins TRBV5-7 to TRBJ2-7; TRBD1 matches 10 bases. TRBV5-7 is labeled an ORF, and its function is uncertain. The V gene end was trimmed by 5 bases and the J gene end by 4 bases; junction bases not matched to a gene: 6. The CDR3 is 14 amino acids.

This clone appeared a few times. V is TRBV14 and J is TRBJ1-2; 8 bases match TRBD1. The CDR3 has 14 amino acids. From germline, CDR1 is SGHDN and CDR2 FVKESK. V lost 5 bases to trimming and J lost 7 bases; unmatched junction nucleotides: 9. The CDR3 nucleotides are TGTGCCAGCAGCAAGACAGGGGAGTATCTTGGCTACACCTTC. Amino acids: CASSKTGEYLGYTF. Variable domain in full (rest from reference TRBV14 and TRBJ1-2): EAGVTQFPSHSVIEKGQTVTLRCDPISGHDNLYWYRRVMGKEIKFLLHFVKESKQDESGMPNNRFLAERTGGTYSTLKVQPAELEDSGVYFCASSKTGEYLGYTFGSGTRLTVV.

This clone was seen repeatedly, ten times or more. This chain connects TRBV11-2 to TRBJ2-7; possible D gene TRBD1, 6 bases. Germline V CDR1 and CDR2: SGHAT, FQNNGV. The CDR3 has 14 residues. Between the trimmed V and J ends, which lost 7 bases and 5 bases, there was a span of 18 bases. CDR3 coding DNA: TGTGCCAGCAACCTATACGAAACAGGGAACGAGCAGTACTTC. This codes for CASNLYETGNEQYF.

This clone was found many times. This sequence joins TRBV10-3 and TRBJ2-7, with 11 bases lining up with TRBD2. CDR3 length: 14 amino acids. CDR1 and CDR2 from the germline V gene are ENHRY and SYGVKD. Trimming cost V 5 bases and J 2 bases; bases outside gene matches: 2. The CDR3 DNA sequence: TGTGCCATCAGTACTAGCGGGGGAACCTACGAGCAGTACTTC. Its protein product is CAISTSGGTYEQYF.

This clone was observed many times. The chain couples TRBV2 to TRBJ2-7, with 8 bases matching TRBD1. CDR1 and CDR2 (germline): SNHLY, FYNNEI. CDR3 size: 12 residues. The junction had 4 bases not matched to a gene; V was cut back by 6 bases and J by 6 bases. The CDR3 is CASRNTGGEQYF. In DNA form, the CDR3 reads TGTGCCAGCAGGAACACAGGGGGCGAGCAGTACTTC.

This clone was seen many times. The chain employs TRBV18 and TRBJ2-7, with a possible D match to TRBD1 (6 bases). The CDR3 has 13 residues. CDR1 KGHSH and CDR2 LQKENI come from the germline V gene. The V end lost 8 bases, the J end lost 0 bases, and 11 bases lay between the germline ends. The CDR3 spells CASNGQSSYEQYF. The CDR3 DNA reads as TGTGCCAGCAACGGACAGAGCTCCTACGAGCAGTACTTC.

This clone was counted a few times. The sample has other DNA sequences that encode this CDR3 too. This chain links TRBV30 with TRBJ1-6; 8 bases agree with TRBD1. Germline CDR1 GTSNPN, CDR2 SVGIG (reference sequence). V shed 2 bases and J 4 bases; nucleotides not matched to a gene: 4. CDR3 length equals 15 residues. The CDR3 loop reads CAWSLNRGYNSPLHF. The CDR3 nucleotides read TGTGCCTGGAGTCTCAACAGGGGGTATAATTCACCCCTCCACTTT. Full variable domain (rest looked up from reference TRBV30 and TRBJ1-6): SQTIHQWPATLVQPVGSPLSLECTVEGTSNPNLYWYRQAAGRGLQLLFYSVGIGQISSEVPQNLSASRPQDRQFILSSKKLLLSDSGFYLCAWSLNRGYNSPLHFGNGTRLTVT.

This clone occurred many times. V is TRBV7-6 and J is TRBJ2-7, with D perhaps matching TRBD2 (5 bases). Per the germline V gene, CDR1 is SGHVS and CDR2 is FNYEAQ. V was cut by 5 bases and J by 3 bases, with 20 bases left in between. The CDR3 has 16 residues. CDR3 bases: TGTGCCAGCAGCGCAGTTGTGACGGGGAATATCTACGAGCAGTACTTC. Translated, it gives CASSAVVTGNIYEQYF.

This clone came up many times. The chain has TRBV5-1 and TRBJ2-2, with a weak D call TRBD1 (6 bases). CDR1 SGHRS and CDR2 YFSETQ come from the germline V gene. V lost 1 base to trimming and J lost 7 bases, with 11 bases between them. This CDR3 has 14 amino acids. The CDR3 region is CASSLTGSLGELFF. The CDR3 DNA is TGCGCCAGCAGCTTGACAGGGAGTCTCGGGGAGCTGTTTTTT.

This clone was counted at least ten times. CDR3 coding DNA: TGTGCCAGCAGAGGACAGGTCTCCTACGAGCAGTACTTC. This codes for CASRGQVSYEQYF. The chain links TRBV25-1 to TRBJ2-7; 7 nucleotides align to TRBD1. Germline V CDR1 and CDR2: MGHDK, SYGVNS. This CDR3 is 13 amino acids long. V lost 6 bases to trimming and J lost 0 bases; unmatched junction nucleotides: 2.

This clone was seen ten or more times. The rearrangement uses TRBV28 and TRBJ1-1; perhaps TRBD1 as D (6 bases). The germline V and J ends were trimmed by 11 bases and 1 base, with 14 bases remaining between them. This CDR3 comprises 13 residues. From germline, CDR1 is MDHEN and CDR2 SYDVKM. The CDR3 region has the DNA TGTGCCTCGGACGGGACACCGAACACTGAAGCTTTCTTT. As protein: CASDGTPNTEAFF.

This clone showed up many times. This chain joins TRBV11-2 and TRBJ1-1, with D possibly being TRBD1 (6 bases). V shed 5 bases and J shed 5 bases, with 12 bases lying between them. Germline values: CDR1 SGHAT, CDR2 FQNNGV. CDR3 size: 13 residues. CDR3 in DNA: TGTGCCAGCAGCCCAGGGGCTCTGACTGAAGCTTTCTTT. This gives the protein CASSPGALTEAFF.

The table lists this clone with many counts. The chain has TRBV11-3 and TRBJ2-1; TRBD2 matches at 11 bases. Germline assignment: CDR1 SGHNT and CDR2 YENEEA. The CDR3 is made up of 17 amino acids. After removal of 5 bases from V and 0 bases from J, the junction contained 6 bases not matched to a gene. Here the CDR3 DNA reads TGTGCCAGCAGCCCCCGGACTAGCGGGTCCTCCTACAATGAGCAGTTCTTC. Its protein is CASSPRTSGSSYNEQFF.

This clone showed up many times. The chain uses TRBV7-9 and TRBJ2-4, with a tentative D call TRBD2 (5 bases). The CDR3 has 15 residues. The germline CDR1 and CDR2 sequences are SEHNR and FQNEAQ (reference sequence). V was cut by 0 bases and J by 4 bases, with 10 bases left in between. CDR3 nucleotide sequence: TGTGCCAGCAGCTTAGCTGGAGCGGTAAAAAACATTCAGTACTTC. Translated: CASSLAGAVKNIQYF.

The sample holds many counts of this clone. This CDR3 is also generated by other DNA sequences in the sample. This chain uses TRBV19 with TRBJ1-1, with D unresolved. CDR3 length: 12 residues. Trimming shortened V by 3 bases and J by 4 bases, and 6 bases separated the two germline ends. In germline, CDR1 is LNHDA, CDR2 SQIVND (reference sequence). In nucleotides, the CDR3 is TGTGCCAGTAGTATTGGGAGCACTGAAGCTTTCTTT. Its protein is CASSIGSTEAFF.